The T cell receptor (beta chain) under discussion was sequenced for a study of control samples from healthy donors and cancer patients. Trimming left V 1 base short and J 2 bases short, with 9 bases between. Germline CDR1 SGHVS, CDR2 FQNEAQ. CDR3 length: 15 residues. Clones were sequenced by immunoSEQ multiplex PCR, and TCRdb holds only the in-frame ones, with some missing. This table has 100,000 to 150,000 clones, roughly 91% appearing once. The sample taken for sequencing was blood. This chain uses TRBV7-8 with TRBJ1-5; D is perhaps TRBD1 (5 bases). The clonotype comes from a man in his forties or fifties in good health. The CDR3 region has the DNA TGTGCCAGCAGCTTAGAAGGGGTGGGCAATCAGCCCCAGCATTTT. It translates to CASSLEGVGNQPQHF.